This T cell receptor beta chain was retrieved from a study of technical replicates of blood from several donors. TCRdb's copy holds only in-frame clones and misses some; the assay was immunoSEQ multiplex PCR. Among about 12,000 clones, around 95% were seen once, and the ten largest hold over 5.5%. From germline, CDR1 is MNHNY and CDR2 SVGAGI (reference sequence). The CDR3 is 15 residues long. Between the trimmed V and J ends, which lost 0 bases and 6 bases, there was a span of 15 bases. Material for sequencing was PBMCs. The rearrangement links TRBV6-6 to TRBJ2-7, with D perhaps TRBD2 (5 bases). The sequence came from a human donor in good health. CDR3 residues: CASSYSFQSGSEQYF. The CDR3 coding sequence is TGTGCCAGCAGTTACTCGTTCCAATCGGGATCCGAGCAGTACTTC.